This T cell receptor (beta chain) was profiled in a study of blood T cells in healthy people across ages. Background on the study: Template switching captured about one barcoded beta molecule per two T cells. Study conclusions and caveats: With age, beta diversity per million T cells declined roughly linearly, significantly by 40. For the donors, CMV status was unknown and possibly confounded expanded clonotype changes.

Using a J-beta primer mix together with a sample-barcoded 5' primer, a second PCR was run for about 7 to 12 cycles. Each CDR3 protein gets one entry after TCRdb re-called the 5' RACE reads with MiXCR. Here the sample spans fewer than 700,000 distinct CDR3 sequences, more than 45% being singletons. The length of the CDR3 is 14 residues. CDR1 is LGHNA, CDR2 YSLEER, per germline. As concerns this clonotype: Its antigen is not identified.

The receptor was derived from a man older than 75 in good health. V and J are TRBV4-3 and TRBJ2-5; D possibly matches TRBD1 or TRBD2 (6 bases each). With the DNA end fitting TRBJ2-7 better, the J assignment may be wrong. The sample was blood. The CDR3 sequence: CASSQDRGAGEQYF. CDR3 bases: TGCGCCAGCAGCCAAGATAGGGGGGCGGGCGAGCAGTACTTC.